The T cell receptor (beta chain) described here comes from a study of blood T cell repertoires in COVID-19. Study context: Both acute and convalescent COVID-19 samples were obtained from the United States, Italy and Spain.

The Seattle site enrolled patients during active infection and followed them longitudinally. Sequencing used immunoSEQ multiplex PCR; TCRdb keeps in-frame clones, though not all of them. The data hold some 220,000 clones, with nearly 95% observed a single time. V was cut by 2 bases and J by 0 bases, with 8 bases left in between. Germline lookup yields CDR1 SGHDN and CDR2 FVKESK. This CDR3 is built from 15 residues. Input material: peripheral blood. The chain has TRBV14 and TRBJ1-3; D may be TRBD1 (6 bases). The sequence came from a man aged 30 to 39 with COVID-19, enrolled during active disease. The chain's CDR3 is CASSQTGYSGNTIYF. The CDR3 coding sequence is TGTGCCAGCAGCCAAACAGGGTACTCTGGAAACACCATATATTTT.